The clone carrying this T cell receptor beta chain was detected only once. The sample belongs to a study of cytomegalovirus exposure and HLA in healthy donors. CDR1 is MDHEN, CDR2 SYDVKM, per germline. CDR3 size: 13 residues. Trimming took 8 bases from V and 3 from J, leaving 11 bases between them. This table comes from immunoSEQ multiplex PCR, and its TCRdb copy is limited to in-frame clones, with some not included. This sample yields about 60,000 clones, of which 95% are seen a single time; 7% belongs to the top ten. The sequenced sample was PBMCs. The TCR was taken from a woman aged 18-29 years in good health and CMV-seropositive. This chain joins TRBV28 and TRBJ1-3; D is perhaps TRBD1 (5 bases). The CDR3 region is CASGWGGGNTIYF. CDR3 DNA sequence: TGTGCCAGCGGGTGGGGGGGTGGAAACACCATATATTTT.